The 22 T cell receptor beta chains below all came from one sample that was sequenced in a study of blood T cell repertoires in COVID-19. Method: immunoSEQ multiplex PCR; TCRdb's copy keeps in-frame clones and lacks some. The sample records about 58,000 clones, roughly 79% being singletons. What was sequenced was peripheral blood. All receptors come from a human donor in a cohort sampled during active COVID-19.

The rearrangement joins TRBV5-1 to TRBJ1-5, with a weak D call TRBD1 (5 bases). Germline V gives CDR1 SGHRS, CDR2 YFSETQ. The CDR3 is made up of 16 amino acids. V lost 0 bases, J lost 8 bases, and 18 bases lay in between. The CDR3 protein is CASSLGIVARDKPQHF. Written as DNA, the CDR3 is TGCGCCAGCAGCTTGGGGATAGTGGCCAGGGATAAGCCCCAGCATTTT.

The chain has TRBV3-1 (or the pseudogene TRBV3-2) and TRBJ1-4; 7 bases align to TRBD1. With 4 bases clipped from V and 5 bases from J, the junction kept 4 bases outside the gene matches. The CDR3 is made up of 14 amino acids. Germline loops: CDR1 LGHDT, CDR2 YNNKEL (reference sequence). This chain's CDR3 is CASSRAGGNEKLFF. The CDR3 bases are TGTGCCAGCAGCCGGGCAGGGGGGAATGAAAAACTGTTTTTT.

V is TRBV7-9 and J is TRBJ1-1; 7 nucleotides match TRBD1. This CDR3 has 15 amino acids. Germline trimming cut 5 bases from V and 0 bases from J; bases unmatched to any gene: 6. The germline gives CDR1 SEHNR, CDR2 FQNEAQ (reference sequence). For the CDR3, the DNA is TGTGCCAGCAGCAACCCCGGGACAGTGAACACTGAAGCTTTCTTT. It specifies CASSNPGTVNTEAFF.

The J gene is TRBJ2-7, the V gene TRBV7-9, with 8 bases lining up with TRBD2. V shed 1 base and J 5 bases; nucleotides not matched to a gene: 7. CDR1 SEHNR and CDR2 FQNEAQ come from the germline V gene (reference sequence). This CDR3 is built from 15 residues. The CDR3 DNA reads TGTGCCAGCAGCTTAGTGGGGACTAGTATCAACGAGCAGTACTTC. Protein sequence: CASSLVGTSINEQYF.

The J gene is TRBJ2-7, the V gene TRBV15; D gene unclear. The V gene lost 3 bases and the J gene lost 2 bases, with 8 bases spanning the gap. Germline CDR1 is LNHNV and CDR2 is YYDKDF (reference sequence). This CDR3 contains 13 residues. As DNA, the CDR3 is TGTGCCACCAGCAGGGCCCCGACCTACGAGCAGTACTTC. It specifies CATSRAPTYEQYF.

The J gene is TRBJ2-7, the V gene TRBV20-1; weak D call: TRBD1 (5 bases). Germline V CDR1 and CDR2: DFQATT, SNEGSKA (reference sequence). This CDR3 is built from 14 residues. V lost 3 bases, J lost 2 bases, and 14 bases lay in between. CDR3 residues: CSASGAPRTYEQYF. The CDR3 DNA reads TGCAGTGCTAGTGGGGCACCCCGAACCTACGAGCAGTACTTC.

The chain recombines TRBV15 with TRBJ2-7; 11 bases line up with TRBD2. Germline trimming cut 5 bases from V and 2 bases from J; bases unmatched to any gene: 8. The CDR3 has 16 residues. The germline gives CDR1 LNHNV, CDR2 YYDKDF (reference sequence). The CDR3 sequence is CATSPQGLADTYEQYF. CDR3 nucleotide sequence: TGTGCCACCAGCCCCCAGGGACTAGCGGACACCTACGAGCAGTACTTC. Full variable domain (missing parts from reference TRBV15 and TRBJ2-7): DAMVIQNPRYQVTQFGKPVTLSCSQTLNHNVMYWYQQKSSQAPKLLFHYYDKDFNNEADTPDNFQSRRPNTSFCFLDIRSPGLGDTAMYLCATSPQGLADTYEQYFGPGTRLTVT.

This clone showed up just a few times. The chain recombines TRBV11-2 with TRBJ2-7; D uncertain. V was pared by 3 bases and J by 3 bases, with 9 bases between. Germline V gene sequence: CDR1 SGHAT, CDR2 FQNNGV. CDR3 length: 13 residues. This CDR3 is CASSFAIDYEQYF. The CDR3 DNA reads as TGTGCCAGCAGCTTTGCTATAGACTACGAGCAGTACTTC.

This rearrangement joins TRBV6-7 to TRBJ2-7, with TRBD2 matching over 7 bases. TRBV6-7 is designated an ORF whose function remains uncertain. The CDR3 spans 14 residues. The J segment lost 2 bases and the V segment lost 2 bases, leaving 3 bases of the junction unmatched. The DNA for the CDR3 is TGTGCCAGCAGTTACGGGGAGGGCACCTACGAGCAGTACTTC. It translates to CASSYGEGTYEQYF.

The rearrangement joins TRBV3-1 (or the pseudogene TRBV3-2) to TRBJ1-1, with D possibly matching TRBD1 (5 bases). V was shortened by 7 bases and J by 3 bases, with 15 bases between the two germline ends. This CDR3 is built from 14 residues. Germline V gene sequence: CDR1 LGHDT, CDR2 YNNKEL (reference sequence). CDR3 sequence reads: CASTGGGMDTEAFF. CDR3 sequence (DNA): TGTGCCAGCACCGGGGGGGGAATGGACACTGAAGCTTTCTTT.

The chain combines TRBV6-4 with TRBJ1-5, with 7 bases fitting TRBD1. CDR1 MRHNA and CDR2 SNTAGT come from the germline V gene. This CDR3 is 15 amino acids long. The ends lost 8 bases at V and 0 bases at J; junction bases unmatched: 7. The CDR3 spells CASRKQGNSNQPQHF. CDR3 nucleotides: TGTGCCAGCCGGAAACAGGGGAATAGCAATCAGCCCCAGCATTTT.

This clone was picked up one time. The V gene is TRBV7-9, the J gene TRBJ1-1; D possibly corresponds to TRBD1 (6 bases). V lost 3 bases to trimming and J lost 5 bases, with 16 bases between them. The CDR3 length is 15 residues. Germline-derived CDR1 and CDR2 are SEHNR and FQNEAQ (reference sequence). CDR3 protein: CASSFWGREDTEAFF. Here the CDR3 DNA reads TGTGCCAGCAGCTTCTGGGGGCGGGAGGATACTGAAGCTTTCTTT.

Written as DNA, the CDR3 is TGTGCCAGTAGTATTGCAACTAACACTGAAGCTTTCTTT. Protein sequence: CASSIATNTEAFF. The J gene is TRBJ1-1, the V gene TRBV19; D is unclear. The V end was cut by 3 bases, the J end by 2 bases, with 7 bases between. This CDR3 contains 13 residues. Per the germline V gene, CDR1 is LNHDA and CDR2 is SQIVND (reference sequence).

The chain couples TRBV30 to TRBJ2-7; possible D gene TRBD2, 5 bases. With 0 bases removed from V and 8 bases from J, the gap between germline ends came to 14 bases. Germline CDR1 and CDR2: GTSNPN and SVGIG (reference sequence). CDR3 length: 13 amino acids. CDR3 residues: CAWSVSEGMKQYF. The CDR3 DNA is TGTGCCTGGAGTGTAAGTGAGGGAATGAAGCAGTACTTC.

CDR3 residues: CASSLDWQINTEAFF. The CDR3 nucleotides read TGTGCCAGCAGCTTGGATTGGCAAATAAACACTGAAGCTTTCTTT. The gene calls are TRBV5-6 and TRBJ1-1, with unresolved D. Trimming shortened V by 0 bases and J by 2 bases, and 11 bases separated the two germline ends. Germline lookup yields CDR1 SGHDT and CDR2 YYEEEE. CDR3 size: 15 residues.

The V call is TRBV5-6, the J call TRBJ1-2, with TRBD1 matching 9 bases. V shed 3 bases and J 4 bases; nucleotides not matched to a gene: 4. There are 14 residues in the CDR3. Germline assignment: CDR1 SGHDT and CDR2 YYEEEE. The CDR3 region is CASSYGQGIYGYTF. In nucleotides, the CDR3 is TGTGCCAGCAGCTACGGACAGGGGATCTATGGCTACACCTTC.

This clone was counted between two and nine times. The chain employs TRBV4-3 and TRBJ2-2; 8 bases agree with TRBD1. V lost 3 bases, J lost 0 bases, and 3 bases stayed unmatched. Germline V CDR1 and CDR2: LGHNA, YSLEER. CDR3 size: 16 residues. The CDR3 here is CASSHGQGANTGELFF. The CDR3 region has the DNA TGCGCCAGCAGCCACGGACAGGGCGCGAACACCGGGGAGCTGTTTTTT.

The rearrangement uses TRBV27 and TRBJ2-7, with 10 bases identical to TRBD1. The CDR3 sequence is 14 residues long. The trim removed 2 bases at V and 7 bases at J, leaving 5 bases unmatched. Germline V lookup: CDR1 MNHEY, CDR2 SMNVEV (reference sequence). The CDR3 sequence is CASSLRDRGNEQYF. In nucleotides, the CDR3 is TGTGCCAGCAGTTTAAGGGACAGGGGTAATGAGCAGTACTTC.

This chain uses TRBV11-2 with TRBJ2-7; 8 bases match TRBD1. The V segment lost 5 bases and the J segment 2 bases; nucleotides outside the gene matches: 5. Germline V gene lookup returns CDR1 SGHAT and CDR2 FQNNGV. The CDR3 runs to 14 residues. The DNA for the CDR3 is TGTGCCAGCAGCCACATGACAGGGGCCTACGAGCAGTACTTC. The encoded protein is CASSHMTGAYEQYF.

This sequence joins TRBV5-1 and TRBJ2-7; D gene uncertain. Germline CDR1 and CDR2: SGHRS and YFSETQ. The V gene lost 0 bases and the J gene lost 0 bases, with 10 bases spanning the gap. The CDR3 extends over 15 amino acids. CDR3 region: CASSLDDFYSYEQYF. The CDR3 coding sequence is TGCGCCAGCAGCTTGGACGACTTTTACTCCTACGAGCAGTACTTC.

This chain uses TRBV2 with TRBJ2-7; TRBD1 might be the D (6 bases). CDR1 SNHLY and CDR2 FYNNEI come from the germline V gene. CDR3 length equals 14 residues. Trimming stripped 6 bases from V and 0 bases from J, with 12 bases between. The CDR3, as DNA: TGTGCCAGCAGGGGGGACAACTTCTCCTACGAGCAGTACTTC. Translating gives CASRGDNFSYEQYF.

The chain has TRBV5-1 and TRBJ2-5; D is ambiguous. The V end lost 0 bases, the J end lost 1 base, and 4 bases lay between the germline ends. The CDR3 is 13 amino acids. Germline-derived CDR1 and CDR2 are SGHRS and YFSETQ. The CDR3 region is CASSLDSQETQYF. DNA for the CDR3: TGCGCCAGCAGCTTGGACAGCCAAGAGACCCAGTACTTC.